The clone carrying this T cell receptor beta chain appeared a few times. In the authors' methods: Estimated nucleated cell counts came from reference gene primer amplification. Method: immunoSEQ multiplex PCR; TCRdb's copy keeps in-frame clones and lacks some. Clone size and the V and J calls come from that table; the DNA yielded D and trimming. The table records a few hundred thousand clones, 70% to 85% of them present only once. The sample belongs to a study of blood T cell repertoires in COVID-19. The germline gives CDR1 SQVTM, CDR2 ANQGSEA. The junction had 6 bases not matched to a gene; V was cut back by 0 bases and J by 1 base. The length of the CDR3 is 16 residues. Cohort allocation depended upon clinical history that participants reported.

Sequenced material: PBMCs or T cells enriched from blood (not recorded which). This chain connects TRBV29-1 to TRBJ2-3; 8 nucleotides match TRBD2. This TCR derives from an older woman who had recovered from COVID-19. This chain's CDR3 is CSVEDRAGVGTDTQYF. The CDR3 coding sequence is TGCAGCGTTGAAGATCGAGCGGGGGTGGGCACAGATACGCAGTATTTT.